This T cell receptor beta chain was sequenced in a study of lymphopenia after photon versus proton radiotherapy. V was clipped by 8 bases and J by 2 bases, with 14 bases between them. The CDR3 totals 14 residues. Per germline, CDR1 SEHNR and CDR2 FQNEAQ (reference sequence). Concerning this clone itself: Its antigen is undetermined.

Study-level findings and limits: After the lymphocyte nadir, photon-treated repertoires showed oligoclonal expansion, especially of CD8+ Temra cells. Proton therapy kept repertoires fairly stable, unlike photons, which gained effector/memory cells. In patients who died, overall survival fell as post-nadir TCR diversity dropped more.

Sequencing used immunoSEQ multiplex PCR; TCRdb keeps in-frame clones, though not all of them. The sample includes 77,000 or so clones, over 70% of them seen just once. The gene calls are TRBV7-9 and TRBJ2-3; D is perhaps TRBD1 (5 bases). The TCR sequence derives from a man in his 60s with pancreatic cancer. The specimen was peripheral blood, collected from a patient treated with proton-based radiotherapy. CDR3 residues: CASWGQPNTDTQYF. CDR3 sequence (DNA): TGTGCCAGCTGGGGCCAGCCGAACACAGATACGCAGTATTTT.